These T cell receptor beta chains were read from a single sample in a study of monozygotic twins with inflammatory bowel disease. Each CDR3 protein gets one entry in TCRdb, which reprocessed the 5' RACE reads and gives no DNA. The table lists about 440,000 distinct CDR3 sequences. Sequenced input: blood. The receptors stem from a human donor with ulcerative colitis or Crohn's disease, or a healthy co-twin of an affected twin (not recorded which). The CDR3 runs from the conserved cysteine through the conserved F or W. Each record gives: V gene, J gene, CDR3 protein.

v_gene: TRBV5-1; j_gene: TRBJ1-1; CDR3aa: CASSLVQGSGTEAFF
v_gene: TRBV28; j_gene: TRBJ2-7; CDR3aa: CASSGSGTGTYEQYF
v_gene: TRBV5-6; j_gene: TRBJ2-3; CDR3aa: CASSPPGLLGTDTQYF
v_gene: TRBV7-2; j_gene: TRBJ2-1; CDR3aa: CASSPLGQGGNEQFF
v_gene: TRBV25-1; j_gene: TRBJ2-6; CDR3aa: CASSESAGANVLTF
v_gene: TRBV5-6; j_gene: TRBJ2-6; CDR3aa: CASSISSGANVLTF
v_gene: TRBV24-1; j_gene: TRBJ2-5; CDR3aa: CATSGTGGGGTQYF
v_gene: TRBV12-3/TRBV12-4; j_gene: TRBJ2-3; CDR3aa: CASSLAPVDTQYF
v_gene: TRBV7-2; j_gene: TRBJ1-5; CDR3aa: CASSSGYQPQHF
v_gene: TRBV12-3/TRBV12-4; j_gene: TRBJ2-1; CDR3aa: CASRLKGKDWRGSYNEQFF
v_gene: TRBV4-2; j_gene: TRBJ2-7; CDR3aa: CASSSGTETYEQYF
v_gene: TRBV10-3; j_gene: TRBJ2-1; CDR3aa: CAITDGLAGGTSYNEQFF
v_gene: TRBV18; j_gene: TRBJ2-3; CDR3aa: CASSPPPGQGPLRDTQYF
v_gene: TRBV7-8; j_gene: TRBJ1-1; CDR3aa: CASSSASRMGNTEAFF
v_gene: TRBV5-1; j_gene: TRBJ2-5; CDR3aa: CASKGDNLETQYF
v_gene: TRBV7-9; j_gene: TRBJ2-1; CDR3aa: CASRLAPFDEQFF
v_gene: TRBV27; j_gene: TRBJ1-5; CDR3aa: CASSPLNRDQPQHF
v_gene: TRBV7-7; j_gene: TRBJ2-3; CDR3aa: CASSYGTSNTDTQYF
v_gene: TRBV7-9; j_gene: TRBJ2-3; CDR3aa: CASSRQGGNTQYF
v_gene: TRBV5-1; j_gene: TRBJ2-1; CDR3aa: CASSLSRGRSYNEQFF
v_gene: TRBV29-1; j_gene: TRBJ2-5; CDR3aa: CSVELVDSGETQYF
v_gene: TRBV20-1; j_gene: TRBJ2-5; CDR3aa: CSARVTTGAETQYF